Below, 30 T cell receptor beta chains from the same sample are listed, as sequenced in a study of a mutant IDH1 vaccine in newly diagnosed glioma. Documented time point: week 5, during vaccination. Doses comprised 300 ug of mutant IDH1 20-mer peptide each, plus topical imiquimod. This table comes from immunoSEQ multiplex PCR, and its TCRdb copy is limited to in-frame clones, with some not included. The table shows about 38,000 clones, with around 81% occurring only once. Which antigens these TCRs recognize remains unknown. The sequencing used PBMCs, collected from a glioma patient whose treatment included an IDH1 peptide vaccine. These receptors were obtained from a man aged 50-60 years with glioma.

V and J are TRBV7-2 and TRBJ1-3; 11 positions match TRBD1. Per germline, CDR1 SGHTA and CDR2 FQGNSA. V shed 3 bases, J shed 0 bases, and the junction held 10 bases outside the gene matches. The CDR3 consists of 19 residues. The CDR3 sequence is CASSFRGQGGLSSGNTIYF. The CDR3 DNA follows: TGTGCCAGCAGCTTTAGGGGACAGGGGGGCCTTTCCTCTGGAAACACCATATATTTT.

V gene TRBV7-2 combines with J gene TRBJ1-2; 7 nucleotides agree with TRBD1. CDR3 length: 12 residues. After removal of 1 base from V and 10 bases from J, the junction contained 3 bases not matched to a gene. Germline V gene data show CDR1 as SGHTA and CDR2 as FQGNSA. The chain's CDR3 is CASSLDGTDYTF. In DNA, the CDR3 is TGTGCCAGCAGCTTAGACGGGACAGACTACACCTTC.

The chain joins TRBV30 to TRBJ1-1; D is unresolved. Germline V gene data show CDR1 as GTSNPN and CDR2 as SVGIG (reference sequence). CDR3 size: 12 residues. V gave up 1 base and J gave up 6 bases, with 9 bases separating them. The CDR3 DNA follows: TGTGCCTGGAGTGGCCCGGTCGCTGAAGCTTTCTTT. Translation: CAWSGPVAEAFF.

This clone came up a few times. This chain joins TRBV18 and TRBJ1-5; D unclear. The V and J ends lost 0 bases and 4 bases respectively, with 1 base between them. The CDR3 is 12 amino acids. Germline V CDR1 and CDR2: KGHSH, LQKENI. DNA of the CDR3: TGTGCCAGCTCACCACCAAATCAGCCCCAGCATTTT. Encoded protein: CASSPPNQPQHF.

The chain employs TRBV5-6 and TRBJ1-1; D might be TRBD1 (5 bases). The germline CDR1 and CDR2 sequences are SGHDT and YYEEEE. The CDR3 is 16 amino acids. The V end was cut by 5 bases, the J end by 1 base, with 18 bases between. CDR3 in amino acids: CASRLGHNGWNTEAFF. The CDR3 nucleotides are TGTGCCAGCAGGCTAGGACACAACGGATGGAACACTGAAGCTTTCTTT.

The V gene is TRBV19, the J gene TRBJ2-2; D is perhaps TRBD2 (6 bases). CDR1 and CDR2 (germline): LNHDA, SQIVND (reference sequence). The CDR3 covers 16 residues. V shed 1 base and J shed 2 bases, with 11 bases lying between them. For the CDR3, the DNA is TGTGCCAGTAGTATAGGGGGACTTCCTAACACCGGGGAGCTGTTTTTT. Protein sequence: CASSIGGLPNTGELFF.

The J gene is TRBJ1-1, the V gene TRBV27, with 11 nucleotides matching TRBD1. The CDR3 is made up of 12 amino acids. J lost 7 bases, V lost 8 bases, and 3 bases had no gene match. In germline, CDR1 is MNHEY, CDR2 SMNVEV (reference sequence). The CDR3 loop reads CASWDRGNEAFF. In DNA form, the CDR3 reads TGTGCCAGCTGGGACAGGGGGAATGAAGCTTTCTTT.

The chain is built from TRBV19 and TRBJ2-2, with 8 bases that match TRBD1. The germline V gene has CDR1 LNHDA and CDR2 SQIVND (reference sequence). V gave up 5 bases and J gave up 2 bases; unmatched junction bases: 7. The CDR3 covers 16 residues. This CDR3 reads CASSVSGTGNTGELFF. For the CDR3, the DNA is TGTGCCAGTAGTGTCTCCGGGACAGGTAACACCGGGGAGCTGTTTTTT.

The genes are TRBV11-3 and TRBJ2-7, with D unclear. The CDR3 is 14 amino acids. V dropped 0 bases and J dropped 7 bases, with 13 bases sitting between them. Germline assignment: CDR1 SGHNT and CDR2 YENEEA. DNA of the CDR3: TGTGCCAGCAGCTTAGACCCATCTAGAGTTGAGCAGTACTTC. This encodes CASSLDPSRVEQYF.

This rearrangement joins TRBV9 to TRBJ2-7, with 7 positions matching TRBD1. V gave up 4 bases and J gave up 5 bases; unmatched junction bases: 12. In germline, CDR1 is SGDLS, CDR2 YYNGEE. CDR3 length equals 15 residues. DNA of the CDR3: TGTGCCAGCAGCTCTAGACAGGGCGGCCTCGACGAGCAGTACTTC. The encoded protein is CASSSRQGGLDEQYF. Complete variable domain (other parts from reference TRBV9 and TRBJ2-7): DSGVTQTPKHLITATGQRVTLRCSPRSGDLSVYWYQQSLDQGLQFLIQYYNGEERAKGNILERFSAQQFPDLHSELNLSSLELGDSALYFCASSSRQGGLDEQYFGPGTRLTVT.

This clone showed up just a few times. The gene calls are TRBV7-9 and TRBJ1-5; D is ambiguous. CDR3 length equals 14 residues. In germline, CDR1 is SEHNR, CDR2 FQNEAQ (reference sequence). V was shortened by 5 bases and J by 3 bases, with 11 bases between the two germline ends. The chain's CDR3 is CASSLEFTNQPQHF. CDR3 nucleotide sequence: TGTGCCAGCAGCCTCGAGTTCACCAATCAGCCCCAGCATTTT.

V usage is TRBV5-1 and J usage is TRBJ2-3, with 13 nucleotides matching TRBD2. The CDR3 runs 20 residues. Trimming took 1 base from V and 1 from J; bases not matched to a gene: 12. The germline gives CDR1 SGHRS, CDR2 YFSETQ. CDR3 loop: CASSLTLAGGRSRGTDTQYF. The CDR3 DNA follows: TGCGCCAGCAGCTTGACACTAGCGGGAGGGCGGTCTCGGGGCACAGATACGCAGTATTTT.

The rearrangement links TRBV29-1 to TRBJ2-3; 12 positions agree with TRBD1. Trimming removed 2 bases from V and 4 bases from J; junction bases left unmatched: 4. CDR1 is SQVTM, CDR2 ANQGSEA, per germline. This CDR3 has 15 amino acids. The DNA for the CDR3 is TGCAGCGTTGAATTTTGGGACAGGGGGCCAGATACGCAGTATTTT. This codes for CSVEFWDRGPDTQYF.

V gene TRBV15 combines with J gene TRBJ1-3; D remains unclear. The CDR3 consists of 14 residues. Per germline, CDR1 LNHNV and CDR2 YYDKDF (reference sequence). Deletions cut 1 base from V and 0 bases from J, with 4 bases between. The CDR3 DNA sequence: TGTGCCACCAGCAGAGTCAGCTCTGGAAACACCATATATTTT. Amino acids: CATSRVSSGNTIYF.

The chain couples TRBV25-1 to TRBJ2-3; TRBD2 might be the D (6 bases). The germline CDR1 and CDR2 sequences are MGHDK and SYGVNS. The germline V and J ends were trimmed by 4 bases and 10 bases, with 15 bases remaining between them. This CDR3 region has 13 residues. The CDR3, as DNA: TGTGCCAGCAGTGCCGATGGGGGGTCGGCGCAGTATTTT. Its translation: CASSADGGSAQYF.

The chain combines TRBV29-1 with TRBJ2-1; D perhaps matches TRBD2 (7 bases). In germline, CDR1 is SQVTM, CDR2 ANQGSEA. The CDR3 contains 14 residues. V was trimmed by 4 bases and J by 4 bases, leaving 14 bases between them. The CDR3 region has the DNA TGCAGCGTTGGAGGGGGGGCGACGTACAATGAGCAGTTCTTC. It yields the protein CSVGGGATYNEQFF.

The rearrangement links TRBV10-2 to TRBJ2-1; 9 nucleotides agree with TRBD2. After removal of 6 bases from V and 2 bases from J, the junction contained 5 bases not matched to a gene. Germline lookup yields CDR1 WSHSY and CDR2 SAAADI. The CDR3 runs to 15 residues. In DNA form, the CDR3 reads TGCGCCAGCAGGACTAGCGGTCGCCCCTACAATGAGCAGTTCTTC. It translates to CASRTSGRPYNEQFF.

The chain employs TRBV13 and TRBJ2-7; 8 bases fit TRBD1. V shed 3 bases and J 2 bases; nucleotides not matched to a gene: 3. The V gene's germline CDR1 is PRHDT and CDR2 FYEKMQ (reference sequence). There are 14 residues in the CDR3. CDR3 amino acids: CASSLGRGPYEQYF. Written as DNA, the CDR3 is TGTGCCAGCAGCTTGGGCAGGGGGCCCTACGAGCAGTACTTC.

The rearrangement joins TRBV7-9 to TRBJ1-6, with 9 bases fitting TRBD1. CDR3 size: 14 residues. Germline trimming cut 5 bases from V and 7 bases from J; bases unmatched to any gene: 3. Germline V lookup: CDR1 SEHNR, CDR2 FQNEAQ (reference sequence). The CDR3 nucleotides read TGTGCCAGCAGCCCTGGACAGGGGAATTCACCCCTCCACTTT. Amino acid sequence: CASSPGQGNSPLHF.

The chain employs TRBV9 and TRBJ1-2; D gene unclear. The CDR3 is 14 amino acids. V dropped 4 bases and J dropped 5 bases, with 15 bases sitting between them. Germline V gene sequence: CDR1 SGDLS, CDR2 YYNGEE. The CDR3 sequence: CASSPGSMGYGYTF. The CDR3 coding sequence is TGTGCCAGCAGCCCGGGATCCATGGGGTATGGCTACACCTTC.

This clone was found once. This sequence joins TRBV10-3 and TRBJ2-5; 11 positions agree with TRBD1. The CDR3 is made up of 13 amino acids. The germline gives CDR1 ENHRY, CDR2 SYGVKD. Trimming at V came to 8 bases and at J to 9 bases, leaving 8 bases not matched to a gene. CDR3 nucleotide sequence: TGTGCCATCTCGGACAGGGGGCAATATGCCCAGTACTTC. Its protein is CAISDRGQYAQYF.

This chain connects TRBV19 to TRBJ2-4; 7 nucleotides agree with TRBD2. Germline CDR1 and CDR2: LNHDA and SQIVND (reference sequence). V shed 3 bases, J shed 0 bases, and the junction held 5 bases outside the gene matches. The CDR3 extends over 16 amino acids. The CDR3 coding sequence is TGTGCCAGTAGTATGGGGGGGGGTTTAGCCAAAAACATTCAGTACTTC. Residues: CASSMGGGLAKNIQYF.

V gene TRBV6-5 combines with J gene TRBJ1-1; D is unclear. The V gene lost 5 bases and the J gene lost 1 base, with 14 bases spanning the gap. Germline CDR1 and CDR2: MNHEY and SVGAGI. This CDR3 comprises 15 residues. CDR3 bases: TGTGCCAGCAGTCCCGCCGGACCCCCGAACACTGAAGCTTTCTTT. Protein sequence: CASSPAGPPNTEAFF.

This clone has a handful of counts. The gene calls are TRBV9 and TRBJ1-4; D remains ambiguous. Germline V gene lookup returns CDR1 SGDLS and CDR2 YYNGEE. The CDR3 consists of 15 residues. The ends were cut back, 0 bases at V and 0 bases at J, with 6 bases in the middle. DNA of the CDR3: TGTGCCAGCAGCGTAGGGGCTACAACTAATGAAAAACTGTTTTTT. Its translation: CASSVGATTNEKLFF.

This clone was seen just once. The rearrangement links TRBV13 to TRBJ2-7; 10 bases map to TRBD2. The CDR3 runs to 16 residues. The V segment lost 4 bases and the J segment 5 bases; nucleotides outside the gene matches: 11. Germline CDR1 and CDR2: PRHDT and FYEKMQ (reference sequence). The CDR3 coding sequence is TGTGCCAGCAGCTCGGGTAGAGCGGGAGGGCGGAACGAGCAGTACTTC. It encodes CASSSGRAGGRNEQYF.

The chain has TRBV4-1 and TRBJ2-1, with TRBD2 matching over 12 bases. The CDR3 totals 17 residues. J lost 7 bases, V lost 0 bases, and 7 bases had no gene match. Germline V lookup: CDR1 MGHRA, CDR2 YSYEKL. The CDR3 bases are TGCGCCAGCAGCCAAGAGGTAGTGACTAGCGGGAGTAATGAGCAGTTCTTC. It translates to CASSQEVVTSGSNEQFF.

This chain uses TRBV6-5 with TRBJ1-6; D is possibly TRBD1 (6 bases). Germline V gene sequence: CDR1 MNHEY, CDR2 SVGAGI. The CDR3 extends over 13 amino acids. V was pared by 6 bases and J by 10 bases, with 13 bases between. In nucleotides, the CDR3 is TGTGCCAGCAGAAGACAGGCGGGCTCACCCCTCCACTTT. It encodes CASRRQAGSPLHF.

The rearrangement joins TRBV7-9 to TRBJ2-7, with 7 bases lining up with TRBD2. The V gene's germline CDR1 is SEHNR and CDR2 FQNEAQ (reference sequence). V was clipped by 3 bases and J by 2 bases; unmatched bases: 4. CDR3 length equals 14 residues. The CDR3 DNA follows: TGTGCCAGCAGCTTTACTAGCGCTGCCTACGAGCAGTACTTC. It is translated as CASSFTSAAYEQYF.

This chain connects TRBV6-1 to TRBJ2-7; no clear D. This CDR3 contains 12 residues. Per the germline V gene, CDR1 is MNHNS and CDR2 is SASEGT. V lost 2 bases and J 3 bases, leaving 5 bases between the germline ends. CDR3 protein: CASSETGYEQYF. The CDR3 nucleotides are TGTGCCAGCAGTGAAACGGGCTACGAGCAGTACTTC.

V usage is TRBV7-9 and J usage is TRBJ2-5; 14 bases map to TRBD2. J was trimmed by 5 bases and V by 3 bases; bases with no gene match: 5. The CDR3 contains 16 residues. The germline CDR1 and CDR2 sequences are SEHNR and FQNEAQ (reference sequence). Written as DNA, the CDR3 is TGTGCCAGCAGCTTGACTAGCGGGGGGGCCTTTGAGACCCAGTACTTC. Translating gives CASSLTSGGAFETQYF.